The clone carrying this T cell receptor (beta chain) was counted only a few times. The antigen remains undetermined. This could be a read error, since a much larger clone is one nucleotide away. The sample comes from a study of CD8+CD57+ T cells in acquired aplastic anemia. At the level of the study: DNA per sorted CD4+ or CD8+ sample ranged roughly 0.18 to 30 ug, averaging approximately 3.3 ug. CD4+ cells from healthy donors averaged approximately 11 million reads. Points from the study as a whole: Patients and controls had in common twenty-nine CD8+ CDR3 sequences. Between the patient and control groups, CD8+ Simpson's diversity did not differ significantly.

V shed 5 bases, J shed 10 bases, and the junction held 26 bases outside the gene matches. Germline V gene sequence: CDR1 SGHRS, CDR2 YFSETQ. The CDR3 sequence is 19 residues long. Genomic DNA served as template for TCR beta VDJ and CDR3 profiling. Each CDR3 protein is one row after TCRdb ran MiXCR on the reads. The data contain about 420,000 distinct CDR3 sequences, 60% to 80% of them seen just once; the ten biggest clones take up 4%. Source material: sorted CD4+, CD8+, or CD8+CD57+ T cells (not recorded which) from PBMCs. The TCR was taken from a human donor in good health, serving as a control. The rearrangement uses TRBV5-1 and TRBJ1-1; 10 nucleotides match TRBD1. CDR3 amino acids: CASRKVRQGAMEECQVAFF. The CDR3 bases are TGCGCCAGCAGAAAGGTCCGACAGGGGGCGATGGAGGAGTGTCAAGTAGCTTTCTTT.